The source of this TCR beta chain is a study of cytomegalovirus exposure and HLA in healthy donors. The PCR employed 60 Vbeta primers together with 13 Jbeta primers. Clones were sequenced by immunoSEQ multiplex PCR, and TCRdb holds only the in-frame ones, with some missing. Of approximately 80,000 clones in the sample, 74% are singletons; the top ten hold around 24%. Trimming removed 1 base at V and 1 base at J, with 11 bases between. CDR1 and CDR2 (germline): PRHDT, FYEKMQ (reference sequence). This CDR3 has 16 residues. This receptor was identified in a man aged 25 to 45 in good health and CMV-seropositive. The chain carries TRBV13 and TRBJ1-3, with D maybe TRBD1 (5 bases). Input material: PBMCs. The CDR3 sequence is CASSLAMTESGNTIYF. In nucleotides, the CDR3 is TGTGCCAGCAGCTTAGCAATGACAGAATCTGGAAACACCATATATTTT.